The 19 T cell receptor beta chains presented below share a single source sample, sequenced in a study of cytomegalovirus exposure and HLA in healthy donors. Primers included in the PCR were 60 Vbeta and 13 Jbeta primers. TCRdb's table, derived via immunoSEQ multiplex PCR, lists solely in-frame clones and lacks some. The sample yields tens of thousands of clones, about 53% seen once. The sample consisted of PBMCs. Receptor source: a woman aged 40 to 50 in good health and CMV-seropositive.

This chain connects TRBV4-3 to TRBJ2-2; perhaps TRBD2 as D (6 bases). Between the trimmed V and J ends, which lost 4 bases and 1 base, there was a span of 13 bases. The CDR3 sequence is 16 residues long. Germline lookup yields CDR1 LGHNA and CDR2 YSLEER. CDR3 sequence reads: CASSPAGTRNTGELFF. The CDR3 DNA reads as TGCGCCAGCAGCCCTGCGGGAACGCGGAACACCGGGGAGCTGTTTTTT.

The rearrangement joins TRBV5-1 to TRBJ1-6, with TRBD1 matching over 8 bases. V dropped 6 bases and J dropped 5; count of bases not matched to a gene: 4. The CDR3 length is 14 residues. From germline, CDR1 is SGHRS and CDR2 YFSETQ. The CDR3, as DNA: TGCGCCAGCACTCAGGGGGCCGATAATTCACCCCTCCACTTT. This encodes CASTQGADNSPLHF. Using reference TRBV5-1 and TRBJ1-6 for the parts outside the CDR3, the full variable domain is KAGVTQTPRYLIKTRGQQVTLSCSPISGHRSVSWYQQTPGQGLQFLFEYFSETQRNKGNFPGRFSGRQFSNSRSEMNVSTLELGDSALYLCASTQGADNSPLHFGNGTRLTVT.

The chain employs TRBV5-4 and TRBJ2-3, with 14 bases lining up with TRBD2. This CDR3 contains 16 residues. The J segment lost 5 bases and the V segment lost 3 bases, leaving 5 bases of the junction unmatched. Germline V gene data show CDR1 as SGHNT and CDR2 as YYREEE (reference sequence). In DNA, the CDR3 is TGTGCCAGCAGCTCCCGACTAGCGGGGGGGCAAGATACGCAGTATTTT. Translating it yields CASSSRLAGGQDTQYF.

This clone was detected only a few times. The chain couples TRBV19 to TRBJ2-1, with 10 nucleotides matching TRBD1. The CDR3 consists of 16 residues. Trimming cost V 5 bases and J 3 bases; bases outside gene matches: 7. CDR1 and CDR2 (germline): LNHDA, SQIVND (reference sequence). The chain's CDR3 is CASSVDRGLNYNEQFF. The CDR3 coding sequence is TGTGCCAGTAGTGTCGACAGGGGGCTTAACTACAATGAGCAGTTCTTC.

The V gene is TRBV30, the J gene TRBJ2-3; no clear D gene. V lost 3 bases and J lost 4, with 8 bases in between. CDR1 and CDR2 from the germline V gene are GTSNPN and SVGIG (reference sequence). The CDR3 is made up of 12 amino acids. The CDR3 region has the DNA TGTGCCTGGAGCCCCGGTGCAGATACGCAGTATTTT. It is translated as CAWSPGADTQYF.

The CDR3 here is CASSYGAEAFF. Written as DNA, the CDR3 is TGTGCCAGCAGTTACGGGGCCGAAGCTTTCTTT. This chain joins TRBV6-6 and TRBJ1-1; weak D call: TRBD1 (5 bases). Germline assignment: CDR1 MNHNY and CDR2 SVGAGI (reference sequence). There are 11 residues in the CDR3. Trimming cost V 2 bases and J 8 bases, with 6 bases left between them.

This sequence joins TRBV11-1 and TRBJ2-1; no reliable D call. Germline CDR1 reads SGHAT; CDR2 reads FQDESV (reference sequence). The CDR3 covers 16 residues. V shed 1 base and J shed 5 bases, with 15 bases lying between them. The CDR3 DNA follows: TGTGCCAGCAGCTTAGAGTGGCTAGTTACCCACAATGAGCAGTTCTTC. Protein product: CASSLEWLVTHNEQFF.

This rearrangement joins TRBV2 to TRBJ1-6; TRBD1 might be the D (6 bases). V gave up 5 bases and J gave up 9 bases, with 14 bases separating them. The CDR3 loop spans 14 amino acids. Germline V lookup: CDR1 SNHLY, CDR2 FYNNEI. In nucleotides, the CDR3 is TGTGCCAGCAGTACAGGGTTTGAGGGTTCACCCCTCCACTTT. The encoded protein is CASSTGFEGSPLHF.

The chain has TRBV5-1 and TRBJ2-1, with D possibly being TRBD1 (6 bases). Trimming pared 1 base from V and 2 bases from J, leaving 16 bases between. This CDR3 comprises 17 residues. Germline V gene lookup returns CDR1 SGHRS and CDR2 YFSETQ. In DNA form, the CDR3 reads TGCGCCAGCAGCTTGAGGGGTTTAGGGGGAACCTACAATGAGCAGTTCTTC. Translated, it gives CASSLRGLGGTYNEQFF.

As concerns this clone: This specimen includes other DNA sequences encoding the same CDR3. The chain links TRBV6-1 to TRBJ1-1, with 7 bases lining up with TRBD1. Trimming removed 4 bases from V and 11 bases from J; junction bases left unmatched: 7. CDR1 MNHNS and CDR2 SASEGT come from the germline V gene. The CDR3 is 12 residues long. The CDR3 bases are TGTGCCAGCAGTGTTATGACAGGGAATGCTTTCTTT. Protein product: CASSVMTGNAFF.

The chain combines TRBV4-1 with TRBJ2-3, with TRBD1 as a possible D gene (6 bases). This CDR3 has 17 residues. Germline V gene lookup returns CDR1 MGHRA and CDR2 YSYEKL. The V and J ends lost 2 bases and 2 bases respectively, with 17 bases between them. The CDR3 protein is CASSQWVGRGDTDTQYF. The CDR3 nucleotides are TGCGCCAGCAGCCAATGGGTCGGCAGGGGCGACACAGATACGCAGTATTTT.

The CDR3 is CASSHGGASGGFTDTQYF. Written as DNA, the CDR3 is TGCGCCAGCAGCCACGGGGGGGCTAGCGGGGGCTTCACAGATACGCAGTATTTT. The chain combines TRBV4-1 with TRBJ2-3, with 10 bases identical to TRBD2. Trimming at V came to 3 bases and at J to 2 bases, leaving 11 bases not matched to a gene. There are 18 residues in the CDR3. In germline, CDR1 is MGHRA, CDR2 YSYEKL.

There are a few counts of this clone. This rearrangement joins TRBV7-8 to TRBJ1-1; a possible D gene is TRBD1 (6 bases). Germline-derived CDR1 and CDR2 are SGHVS and FQNEAQ. The CDR3 loop spans 14 amino acids. Trimming took off 0 bases at V and 1 base at J, with 6 bases between the two ends. In DNA, the CDR3 is TGTGCCAGCAGCTTAGCGACAGGGAACACTGAAGCTTTCTTT. Protein sequence: CASSLATGNTEAFF.

The chain carries TRBV13 and TRBJ2-1; TRBD2 matches 10 bases. The trim removed 5 bases at V and 6 bases at J, leaving 10 bases unmatched. The CDR3 loop spans 16 amino acids. Germline V gene data show CDR1 as PRHDT and CDR2 as FYEKMQ (reference sequence). The CDR3 DNA is TGTGCCAGCAGCCTCTACTACAGCGGGGGGGCCAATGAGCAGTTCTTC. It is translated as CASSLYYSGGANEQFF.

The chain employs TRBV6-4 and TRBJ1-2; TRBD1 is a possible D gene (5 bases). Germline CDR1 and CDR2: MRHNA and SNTAGT. The CDR3 covers 13 residues. V was trimmed by 4 bases and J by 8 bases, leaving 14 bases between them. Here the CDR3 reads CASSAQGLGGYTF. CDR3 nucleotide sequence: TGTGCCAGCAGTGCCCAGGGTTTGGGCGGCTACACCTTC.

The chain recombines TRBV29-1 with TRBJ2-2; weak D call: TRBD2 (5 bases). This CDR3 is 14 amino acids long. The V end was cut by 4 bases, the J end by 4 bases, with 13 bases between. Germline assignment: CDR1 SQVTM and CDR2 ANQGSEA. The CDR3: CSVAGSRATGELFF. In DNA form, the CDR3 reads TGCAGCGTTGCGGGATCGAGGGCCACCGGGGAGCTGTTTTTT.

CDR3 region: CAWIRHSGNTIYF. The CDR3 DNA reads TGTGCCTGGATCCGACACTCTGGAAACACCATATATTTT. The chain links TRBV30 to TRBJ1-3; no clear D. The CDR3 sequence is 13 residues long. The germline V gene has CDR1 GTSNPN and CDR2 SVGIG (reference sequence). Deletions cut 4 bases from V and 0 bases from J, with 7 bases between. Full variable domain (outside the CDR3, taken from reference TRBV30 and TRBJ1-3): SQTIHQWPATLVQPVGSPLSLECTVEGTSNPNLYWYRQAAGRGLQLLFYSVGIGQISSEVPQNLSASRPQDRQFILSSKKLLLSDSGFYLCAWIRHSGNTIYFGEGSWLTVV.

The V gene is TRBV19, the J gene TRBJ1-1, with TRBD1 matching over 7 bases. J was trimmed by 4 bases and V by 5 bases; bases with no gene match: 4. CDR1 and CDR2 (germline): LNHDA, SQIVND (reference sequence). This CDR3 contains 13 residues. The CDR3 reads CASSVTGSTEAFF. The CDR3 DNA reads as TGTGCCAGTAGTGTGACAGGGAGCACTGAAGCTTTCTTT. Together with reference TRBV19 and TRBJ1-1, the CDR3 gives the full variable domain: DGGITQSPKYLFRKEGQNVTLSCEQNLNHDAMYWYRQDPGQGLRLIYYSQIVNDFQKGDIAEGYSVSREKKESFPLTVTSAQKNPTAFYLCASSVTGSTEAFFGQGTRLTVV.

This clone was seen only a few times. The CDR3 here is CASSQDRMNTEAFF. DNA of the CDR3: TGCGCCAGCAGCCAGGACAGGATGAACACTGAAGCTTTCTTT. The genes are TRBV5-1 and TRBJ1-1; TRBD1 matches 7 bases. The ends lost 4 bases at V and 0 bases at J; junction bases unmatched: 3. CDR3 length equals 14 residues. CDR1 and CDR2 (germline): SGHRS, YFSETQ. Combining the CDR3 with reference TRBV5-1 and TRBJ1-1 gives the whole variable domain KAGVTQTPRYLIKTRGQQVTLSCSPISGHRSVSWYQQTPGQGLQFLFEYFSETQRNKGNFPGRFSGRQFSNSRSEMNVSTLELGDSALYLCASSQDRMNTEAFFGQGTRLTVV.